These T cell receptor beta chains were read from a single sample in a study of blood T cell repertoires in COVID-19. Only in-frame clones appear in the TCRdb table, and some are missing; sequencing was by immunoSEQ multiplex PCR. The sample contains around 230,000 clones, roughly nine tenths of which appear only once. Sequencing input: peripheral blood. These receptors were obtained from a man aged 60 to 75 who had recovered from COVID-19. The CDR3 runs from the conserved cysteine through the conserved F or W. Each record gives: D gene, J gene, clone size, V gene, CDR3 protein, CDR3 DNA. D genes are given only for firm matches. The size field is filled for only some rows; it gives once, few, many or a size class.

D gene: .
J gene: TRBJ1-2
clone size: once
V gene: TRBV3-1/TRBV3-2
CDR3 protein: CASSQDTGYGYTF
CDR3 DNA: TGTGCCAGCAGCCAGGATACAGGGTATGGCTACACCTTC

D gene: TRBD2
J gene: TRBJ2-3
clone size: .
V gene: TRBV3-1/TRBV3-2
CDR3 protein: CASSQGVAGLRDTQYF
CDR3 DNA: TGTGCCAGCAGCCAAGGGGTAGCGGGGCTTAGGGATACGCAGTATTTT

D gene: .
J gene: TRBJ2-5
clone size: .
V gene: TRBV5-1
CDR3 protein: CASSLGLSETQYF
CDR3 DNA: TGCGCCAGCAGCTTGGGCCTGAGCGAGACCCAGTACTTC

D gene: TRBD1
J gene: TRBJ1-1
clone size: once
V gene: TRBV5-1
CDR3 protein: CASSLTTGFEAFF
CDR3 DNA: TGCGCCAGCAGCTTGACGACAGGGTTTGAAGCTTTCTTT

D gene: TRBD2
J gene: TRBJ2-3
clone size: .
V gene: TRBV6-6
CDR3 protein: CASSASGGGGTQYF
CDR3 DNA: TGTGCCAGCAGTGCTAGCGGGGGGGGAGGTACGCAGTATTTT

D gene: TRBD2
J gene: TRBJ2-2
clone size: .
V gene: TRBV5-1
CDR3 protein: CASSPTTGGPNTGELFF
CDR3 DNA: TGCGCCAGCAGCCCAACGACGGGGGGTCCGAACACCGGGGAGCTGTTTTTT

D gene: .
J gene: TRBJ1-5
clone size: .
V gene: TRBV12-3/TRBV12-4
CDR3 protein: CASGGLRQPQHF
CDR3 DNA: TGTGCCAGCGGAGGCCTGCGGCAGCCCCAGCATTTT

D gene: .
J gene: TRBJ1-1
clone size: .
V gene: TRBV4-2
CDR3 protein: CASSQGGRGAFF
CDR3 DNA: TGTGCCAGCAGCCAGGGTGGCAGGGGAGCTTTCTTT

D gene: .
J gene: TRBJ1-5
clone size: .
V gene: TRBV19
CDR3 protein: CASSISGLGNQPQHF
CDR3 DNA: TGTGCCAGTAGTATCTCAGGGCTAGGCAATCAGCCCCAGCATTTT

D gene: .
J gene: TRBJ2-2
clone size: .
V gene: TRBV2
CDR3 protein: CASSDLRGPRAGELFF
CDR3 DNA: TGTGCCAGCAGTGACTTGCGGGGGCCCCGGGCCGGGGAGCTGTTTTTT

D gene: TRBD2
J gene: TRBJ2-3
clone size: few
V gene: TRBV13
CDR3 protein: CASSLRGTSGRTDTQYF
CDR3 DNA: TGTGCCAGCAGCTTACGGGGCACTAGCGGTCGCACAGATACGCAGTATTTT

D gene: .
J gene: TRBJ2-3
clone size: .
V gene: TRBV19
CDR3 protein: CASSSDSLSTDTQYF
CDR3 DNA: TGTGCCAGTAGTTCGGACAGTCTTAGCACAGATACGCAGTATTTT

D gene: TRBD1
J gene: TRBJ1-1
clone size: few
V gene: TRBV5-1
CDR3 protein: CASSGGQGRLAEAFF
CDR3 DNA: TGCGCCAGCAGCGGGGGACAGGGTCGGTTGGCTGAAGCTTTCTTT

D gene: .
J gene: TRBJ2-3
clone size: .
V gene: TRBV6-2/TRBV6-3
CDR3 protein: CASSFRQSTDTQYF
CDR3 DNA: TGTGCCAGCAGCTTCCGACAGTCCACAGATACGCAGTATTTT

D gene: .
J gene: TRBJ1-1
clone size: .
V gene: TRBV10-2
CDR3 protein: CASRRGNLNTEAFF
CDR3 DNA: TGCGCCAGTCGCCGCGGCAACTTGAACACTGAAGCTTTCTTT

D gene: .
J gene: TRBJ2-4
clone size: .
V gene: TRBV9
CDR3 protein: CASSARDSKNIQYF
CDR3 DNA: TGTGCCAGCAGCGCTCGGGACTCCAAAAACATTCAGTACTTC

D gene: TRBD1
J gene: TRBJ1-4
clone size: .
V gene: TRBV28
CDR3 protein: CASSLWQGARDEKLFF
CDR3 DNA: TGTGCCAGCAGTTTGTGGCAGGGGGCGCGGGATGAAAAACTGTTTTTT

D gene: TRBD1
J gene: TRBJ2-2
clone size: .
V gene: TRBV2
CDR3 protein: CATTGELNTGELFF
CDR3 DNA: TGTGCCACCACAGGGGAGCTGAACACCGGGGAGCTGTTTTTT

D gene: TRBD1
J gene: TRBJ2-1
clone size: once
V gene: TRBV5-4
CDR3 protein: CASSLRETGDDHEQFF
CDR3 DNA: TGTGCCAGCAGCTTGAGGGAGACAGGGGACGACCATGAGCAGTTCTTC

D gene: .
J gene: TRBJ2-3
clone size: .
V gene: TRBV6-6
CDR3 protein: CASSPLYVTDTQYF
CDR3 DNA: TGTGCCAGCAGTCCTCTATATGTCACAGATACGCAGTATTTT

D gene: TRBD1
J gene: TRBJ2-4
clone size: .
V gene: TRBV20-1
CDR3 protein: CSAGVTGLNIQYF
CDR3 DNA: TGCAGTGCTGGTGTGACAGGGTTGAACATTCAGTACTTC

D gene: .
J gene: TRBJ1-2
clone size: .
V gene: TRBV5-6
CDR3 protein: CASSLVSYGYTF
CDR3 DNA: TGTGCCAGCAGCTTAGTGAGCTATGGCTACACCTTC

D gene: .
J gene: TRBJ1-1
clone size: medium-sized
V gene: TRBV5-6
CDR3 protein: CASSLGGHLNTEAFF
CDR3 DNA: TGTGCCAGCAGCTTGGGCGGACACCTGAACACTGAAGCTTTCTTT

D gene: .
J gene: TRBJ1-1
clone size: .
V gene: TRBV19
CDR3 protein: CASKGGGSFNTEAFF
CDR3 DNA: TGTGCCAGTAAGGGAGGTGGCAGTTTCAACACTGAAGCTTTCTTT

D gene: .
J gene: TRBJ1-2
clone size: .
V gene: TRBV27
CDR3 protein: CASSFPVPFVRTEHNYGYTF
CDR3 DNA: TGTGCCAGCAGTTTTCCGGTGCCGTTCGTGAGGACAGAACATAACTATGGCTACACCTTC

D gene: .
J gene: TRBJ1-1
clone size: .
V gene: TRBV28
CDR3 protein: CASSSYPGATNTEAFF
CDR3 DNA: TGTGCCAGCAGTTCTTACCCGGGAGCTACGAACACTGAAGCTTTCTTT

D gene: TRBD1
J gene: TRBJ2-2
clone size: .
V gene: TRBV5-1
CDR3 protein: CASSGQTAPNTGELFF
CDR3 DNA: TGCGCCAGCTCGGGACAGACTGCTCCGAACACCGGGGAGCTGTTTTTT

D gene: .
J gene: TRBJ1-1
clone size: .
V gene: TRBV3-1/TRBV3-2
CDR3 protein: CASSQDIRGTEAFF
CDR3 DNA: TGTGCCAGCAGCCAAGATATCAGGGGCACTGAAGCTTTCTTT

D gene: .
J gene: TRBJ1-2
clone size: .
V gene: TRBV6-6
CDR3 protein: CASTRDRISYGYTF
CDR3 DNA: TGTGCCAGCACTAGAGACAGGATTAGCTATGGCTACACCTTC

D gene: .
J gene: TRBJ2-2
clone size: few
V gene: TRBV10-1
CDR3 protein: CASSDNDRMDTGELFF
CDR3 DNA: TGCGCCAGCAGTGATAACGACAGGATGGACACCGGGGAGCTGTTTTTT

D gene: TRBD2
J gene: TRBJ2-5
clone size: .
V gene: TRBV11-2
CDR3 protein: CASTPSGLAGETQYF
CDR3 DNA: TGTGCCAGCACCCCTTCAGGACTAGCGGGAGAGACCCAGTACTTC

D gene: TRBD2
J gene: TRBJ2-1
clone size: .
V gene: TRBV19
CDR3 protein: CASSIDIAGGPNEQFF
CDR3 DNA: TGTGCCAGTAGTATAGATATCGCGGGGGGACCCAATGAGCAGTTCTTC

D gene: .
J gene: TRBJ1-1
clone size: .
V gene: TRBV25-1
CDR3 protein: CASSRDLNTEAFF
CDR3 DNA: TGTGCCAGCAGCCGGGACTTGAACACTGAAGCTTTCTTT

D gene: TRBD1
J gene: TRBJ1-4
clone size: .
V gene: TRBV5-1
CDR3 protein: CASSSGTGKGKLFF
CDR3 DNA: TGCGCCAGCAGCTCTGGGACAGGGAAAGGAAAACTGTTTTTT

D gene: TRBD1
J gene: TRBJ2-3
clone size: .
V gene: TRBV5-1
CDR3 protein: CASTPGQGAGDTQYF
CDR3 DNA: TGCGCCAGTACCCCGGGACAGGGGGCGGGAGATACGCAGTATTTT

D gene: .
J gene: TRBJ2-1
clone size: .
V gene: TRBV24-1
CDR3 protein: CATSEPKSGYNEQFF
CDR3 DNA: TGTGCCACCAGTGAGCCGAAGAGCGGATACAATGAGCAGTTCTTC

D gene: .
J gene: TRBJ1-1
clone size: .
V gene: TRBV12-3/TRBV12-4
CDR3 protein: CASSFFRFEAFF
CDR3 DNA: TGTGCCAGCAGTTTCTTCCGGTTTGAAGCTTTCTTT

D gene: .
J gene: TRBJ1-2
clone size: .
V gene: TRBV5-1
CDR3 protein: CASSFTGTYGYTF
CDR3 DNA: TGCGCCAGCAGCTTTACAGGGACCTATGGCTACACCTTC

D gene: TRBD1
J gene: TRBJ1-3
clone size: .
V gene: TRBV28
CDR3 protein: CASSSIQGAAGNTIYF
CDR3 DNA: TGTGCCAGCAGTTCGATACAGGGGGCGGCTGGAAACACCATATATTTT

D gene: .
J gene: TRBJ1-3
clone size: once
V gene: TRBV30
CDR3 protein: CAWRDETASGNTIYF
CDR3 DNA: TGTGCCTGGCGTGACGAGACAGCGTCTGGAAACACCATATATTTT

D gene: TRBD1
J gene: TRBJ2-2
clone size: .
V gene: TRBV28
CDR3 protein: CASSQGGARTGELFF
CDR3 DNA: TGTGCCAGCAGTCAAGGGGGCGCGAGGACCGGGGAGCTGTTTTTT

D gene: .
J gene: TRBJ2-2
clone size: .
V gene: TRBV11-3
CDR3 protein: CASSLRTAGELFF
CDR3 DNA: TGTGCCAGCAGCTTACGGACAGCCGGGGAGCTGTTTTTT

D gene: .
J gene: TRBJ2-5
clone size: once
V gene: TRBV7-8
CDR3 protein: CASSLGQLGVEETQYF
CDR3 DNA: TGTGCCAGCAGCTTAGGTCAATTAGGGGTGGAAGAGACCCAGTACTTC

D gene: TRBD1
J gene: TRBJ1-2
clone size: .
V gene: TRBV6-5
CDR3 protein: CATPGQGIIGYTF
CDR3 DNA: TGTGCCACACCGGGACAGGGAATTATCGGCTACACCTTC

D gene: TRBD1
J gene: TRBJ1-1
clone size: .
V gene: TRBV6-6
CDR3 protein: CASSRQGATEAFF
CDR3 DNA: TGTGCCAGCAGTAGACAGGGGGCTACTGAAGCTTTCTTT

D gene: TRBD1
J gene: TRBJ1-2
clone size: .
V gene: TRBV6-5
CDR3 protein: CASRRQGADGYTF
CDR3 DNA: TGTGCCAGCAGACGACAGGGGGCAGATGGCTACACCTTC

D gene: TRBD1
J gene: TRBJ1-6
clone size: few
V gene: TRBV5-1
CDR3 protein: CASSLTGTGDSPLHF
CDR3 DNA: TGCGCCAGCAGCCTTACCGGGACAGGGGATTCACCCCTCCACTTT

D gene: TRBD1
J gene: TRBJ1-4
clone size: .
V gene: TRBV5-1
CDR3 protein: CASSAGQGALDEKLFF
CDR3 DNA: TGCGCCAGCAGCGCGGGACAGGGGGCTTTGGACGAAAAACTGTTTTTT

D gene: TRBD1
J gene: TRBJ2-7
clone size: .
V gene: TRBV19
CDR3 protein: CASSIRGLLGDEQYF
CDR3 DNA: TGTGCCAGTAGTATTAGGGGGCTCCTTGGGGACGAGCAGTACTTC

D gene: .
J gene: TRBJ1-2
clone size: .
V gene: TRBV19
CDR3 protein: CASQNWGGIPGYTF
CDR3 DNA: TGTGCCAGTCAGAACTGGGGGGGGATCCCTGGCTACACCTTC

D gene: TRBD1
J gene: TRBJ1-1
clone size: .
V gene: TRBV5-1
CDR3 protein: CASSFKGAGTEAFF
CDR3 DNA: TGCGCCAGCAGCTTCAAGGGGGCGGGCACTGAAGCTTTCTTT

D gene: TRBD1
J gene: TRBJ2-7
clone size: .
V gene: TRBV5-1
CDR3 protein: CASSRGQEKQYF
CDR3 DNA: TGCGCCAGCAGCAGAGGACAGGAAAAGCAGTACTTC

D gene: .
J gene: TRBJ2-3
clone size: .
V gene: TRBV19
CDR3 protein: CASSRVPDTQYF
CDR3 DNA: TGTGCCAGTAGTCGAGTTCCAGATACGCAGTATTTT

D gene: .
J gene: TRBJ1-5
clone size: .
V gene: TRBV29-1
CDR3 protein: CSGSAGYNQPQHF
CDR3 DNA: TGCAGCGGTTCGGCAGGGTACAATCAGCCCCAGCATTTT

D gene: TRBD2
J gene: TRBJ2-7
clone size: .
V gene: TRBV2
CDR3 protein: CASKAGGTYEQYF
CDR3 DNA: TGTGCCAGCAAAGCGGGGGGTACCTACGAGCAGTACTTC